This T cell receptor beta chain is from a study of CD8+CD57+ T cells in acquired aplastic anemia. Losses at the gene ends were 3 bases for V and 0 bases for J; bases not matched to a gene: 24. The CDR3 contains 22 residues. This clonotype was detected many times. CDR3 and TCR beta VDJ profiling relied on a genomic DNA template. TCRdb re-analysed the reads in MiXCR, keeping a single row per CDR3 protein. The data show about 110,000 distinct CDR3 sequences, 50% to 65% seen once. This chain uses TRBV7-1 with TRBJ2-5, with 8 bases matching TRBD2. TRBV7-1 is an ORF; its function is uncertain. The sequencing input was sorted CD4+, CD8+, or CD8+CD57+ T cells (not recorded which) from PBMCs. The source of this sequence is a human donor in good health, serving as a control. The CDR3 sequence is CASSSDINSGVAYGAYQETQYF. For the CDR3, the DNA is TGTGCCAGCAGCTCGGATATCAATAGCGGGGTAGCATATGGCGCTTACCAAGAGACCCAGTACTTC.